The text below deals with one TCR beta chain. These data originate in a study of blood T cell repertoires in COVID-19. Turning to the study itself: T cells, B-cell-depleted T cells, or PBMCs supplied cDNA or gDNA.

Trimming shortened V by 2 bases and J by 2 bases, and 20 bases separated the two germline ends. The CDR3 is 18 amino acids. CDR1 is SGHAT and CDR2 is FQNNGV in the germline V gene. In the original workflow: Quantification of nucleated cells was approximated via reference gene primer amplification. Clones were read by immunoSEQ multiplex PCR, and TCRdb kept only the in-frame ones, dropping some. D and trimming were read from the DNA, whereas the V and J calls and clone size are those reported in that table. The table lists tens of thousands of clones, roughly 85% of them singletons, with about 20% in the top ten.

The rearrangement uses TRBV11-2 and TRBJ2-3, with a tentative D call TRBD1 (7 bases). The sample was peripheral blood. This receptor was taken from a woman of 80 years or more with acute or convalescent COVID-19. This CDR3 reads CASSLLPIQGTSTDTQYF. For the CDR3, the DNA is TGTGCCAGCAGCTTACTGCCCATACAGGGGACTTCCACAGATACGCAGTATTTT.